This T cell receptor (beta chain) originates from a study of tumor T cells in aggressive B-cell lymphoma. The CDR3 covers 12 residues. Trimming took off 0 bases at V and 6 bases at J, with 9 bases between the two ends. Germline V CDR1 and CDR2: GTSNPN, SVGIG (reference sequence). Produced via immunoSEQ multiplex PCR; TCRdb's table is partial and in-frame only. The repertoire includes roughly 2,400 clones, about 85% of them detected once, and roughly 2.8% sits in the top ten. This TCR was sampled from an adult with diffuse large B cell lymphoma. The rearrangement uses TRBV30 and TRBJ2-7, with D maybe TRBD2 (5 bases). The material sequenced was tumor tissue. CDR3 sequence (DNA): TGTGCCTGGAGTGTAATAGGAGGCGAGCAGTACTTC. The encoded protein is CAWSVIGGEQYF.